A single sample is the source of the 24 T cell receptor beta chains below, sequenced in a study of cytomegalovirus exposure and HLA in healthy donors. Vbeta (60) and Jbeta (13) primers were used in the PCR. Clones were read by immunoSEQ multiplex PCR, and TCRdb kept only the in-frame ones, dropping some. This repertoire shows 85,000 to 120,000 clones, around 77% found once; its top ten account for roughly 9.6%. Sequenced input: PBMCs. The receptors come from a male donor in good health and CMV-seropositive.

J is TRBJ2-1 and V is TRBV5-1; 7 bases align to TRBD1. Germline lookup yields CDR1 SGHRS and CDR2 YFSETQ. There are 13 residues in the CDR3. V shed 1 base and J 6 bases; nucleotides not matched to a gene: 1. The CDR3 is CASSLRTGNEQFF. As DNA, the CDR3 is TGCGCCAGCAGCTTGAGGACAGGCAATGAGCAGTTCTTC.

The chain uses TRBV7-8 and TRBJ2-1; TRBD2 aligns across 10 bases. V was pared by 5 bases and J by 4 bases, with 8 bases of the junction left unmatched. Germline V gene sequence: CDR1 SGHVS, CDR2 FQNEAQ. This CDR3 is 16 amino acids long. In DNA form, the CDR3 reads TGTGCCAGCAGCCGCAGAGGACTAGCGGTTTACAATGAGCAGTTCTTC. Protein product: CASSRRGLAVYNEQFF. The full variable domain, rest sourced from reference TRBV7-8 and TRBJ2-1, is GAGVSQSPRYKVAKRGQDVALRCDPISGHVSLFWYQQALGQGPEFLTYFQNEAQLDKSGLPSDRFFAERPEGSVSTLKIQRTQQEDSAVYLCASSRRGLAVYNEQFFGPGTRLTVL.

This clone has more than one count but fewer than ten. V and J are TRBV13 and TRBJ2-7, with D tentatively TRBD1 (6 bases). The CDR3 has 14 residues. Looked up from germline, CDR1 is PRHDT and CDR2 is FYEKMQ (reference sequence). V was cut by 0 bases and J by 6 bases, with 12 bases left in between. For the CDR3, the DNA is TGTGCCAGCAGCTTAGGCAGGGGTGGATTCGAGCAGTACTTC. This codes for CASSLGRGGFEQYF.

With regard to this clone: A junction end diverges from the germline sequence, so it may reflect a read error. The rearrangement links TRBV5-5 to TRBJ2-7; maybe TRBD2 (7 bases). The V gene's germline CDR1 is SGHKS and CDR2 YYEKEE (reference sequence). The CDR3 extends over 14 amino acids. The DNA for the CDR3 is TGTGCCAGCACCTTGCACGGGGGGCTGTCCGAGCAGTACTTC. It specifies CASTLHGGLSEQYF. Together with reference TRBV5-5 and TRBJ2-7, the CDR3 gives the full variable domain: DAGVTQSPTHLIKTRGQQVTLRCSPISGHKSVSWYQQVLGQGPQFIFQYYEKEERGRGNFPDRFSARQFPNYSSELNVNALLLGDSALYLCASTLHGGLSEQYFGPGTRLTVT.

The CDR3 loop reads CASSSLDWETQYF. CDR3 DNA sequence: TGTGCCAGCAGCTCCTTGGACTGGGAGACCCAGTACTTC. The rearrangement links TRBV5-4 to TRBJ2-5; D is possibly TRBD2 (5 bases). CDR1 is SGHNT and CDR2 is YYREEE in the germline V gene (reference sequence). The CDR3 covers 13 residues. Trimming stripped 3 bases from V and 5 bases from J, with 11 bases between.

J is TRBJ1-2 and V is TRBV28, with 7 bases that match TRBD1. Losses at the gene ends were 5 bases for V and 3 bases for J; bases not matched to a gene: 3. The CDR3 sequence is 13 residues long. CDR1 MDHEN and CDR2 SYDVKM come from the germline V gene. Here the CDR3 DNA reads TGTGCCAGCAGTCCACAGGGGTACTATGGCTACACCTTC. Its protein is CASSPQGYYGYTF.

The chain is built from TRBV9 and TRBJ2-3; 10 bases are shared with TRBD2. Germline V gene sequence: CDR1 SGDLS, CDR2 YYNGEE. The length of the CDR3 is 17 residues. The junction had 8 bases not matched to a gene; V was cut back by 0 bases and J by 4 bases. The DNA of the CDR3 is TGTGCCAGCAGCGTAGTCGGCCTAGCGGGAGCAGCAGATACGCAGTATTTT. Amino acids: CASSVVGLAGAADTQYF.

This chain joins TRBV20-1 and TRBJ2-2, with D maybe TRBD1 (6 bases). Trimming shortened V by 5 bases and J by 6 bases, and 7 bases separated the two germline ends. Per the germline V gene, CDR1 is DFQATT and CDR2 is SNEGSKA (reference sequence). The CDR3 runs to 11 residues. As DNA, the CDR3 is TGCAGTGCTTACAGGGCCGGGGAGCTGTTTTTT. This codes for CSAYRAGELFF.

Note on this clone: Different DNA sequences within this sample yield the same CDR3. This chain connects TRBV19 to TRBJ1-3; possible D gene TRBD1, 5 bases. V lost 3 bases and J 2 bases, leaving 8 bases between the germline ends. Germline lookup yields CDR1 LNHDA and CDR2 SQIVND (reference sequence). The CDR3 totals 14 residues. The CDR3 DNA reads TGTGCCAGTAGTATGGCGGGGGCTGGAAACACCATATATTTT. This codes for CASSMAGAGNTIYF.

The chain is built from TRBV18 and TRBJ2-5; 7 bases fit TRBD2. V was pared by 8 bases and J by 5 bases, with 5 bases of the junction left unmatched. Germline CDR1 reads KGHSH; CDR2 reads LQKENI. The CDR3 spans 12 residues. The CDR3 reads CASLKAGETQYF. For the CDR3, the DNA is TGTGCCAGCCTTAAAGCGGGGGAGACCCAGTACTTC.

The V call is TRBV29-1, the J call TRBJ2-1; tentatively, D is TRBD2 (6 bases). This CDR3 contains 13 residues. Trimming pared 3 bases from V and 3 bases from J, leaving 9 bases between. Germline assignment: CDR1 SQVTM and CDR2 ANQGSEA. DNA of the CDR3: TGCAGCGTTGAGGTGGGGGGCTACAATGAGCAGTTCTTC. As protein: CSVEVGGYNEQFF.

The chain links TRBV5-4 to TRBJ2-7; 7 bases are shared with TRBD1. Germline values: CDR1 SGHNT, CDR2 YYREEE (reference sequence). Losses at the gene ends were 1 base for V and 5 bases for J; bases not matched to a gene: 6. This CDR3 spans 14 amino acids. The CDR3 bases are TGTGCCAGCAGCTTGCAAGACAGGGTCGACGAGCAGTACTTC. This sequence encodes CASSLQDRVDEQYF.

The chain employs TRBV19 and TRBJ2-3; possibly TRBD2 for D (6 bases). CDR3 length: 16 residues. V was shortened by 3 bases and J by 2 bases, with 15 bases between the two germline ends. From germline, CDR1 is LNHDA and CDR2 SQIVND (reference sequence). CDR3 sequence reads: CASSMGDLSYTDTQYF. In DNA, the CDR3 is TGTGCCAGTAGTATGGGGGACTTATCATACACAGATACGCAGTATTTT.

The chain carries TRBV7-3 and TRBJ2-7; D is possibly TRBD2 (7 bases). Germline CDR1 SGHTA, CDR2 FQGTGA. The CDR3 sequence is 15 residues long. The germline V and J ends were trimmed by 5 bases and 4 bases, with 18 bases remaining between them. CDR3 nucleotides: TGTGCCAGCAGCGAGGGGGGGATTCCCCCTTACGAGCAGTACTTC. Translation gives CASSEGGIPPYEQYF.

CDR3 sequence (DNA): TGTGCCAGCAGCTTTAACCGGGACTCCTACGAGCAGTACTTC. It translates to CASSFNRDSYEQYF. This chain connects TRBV11-2 to TRBJ2-7, with D perhaps matching TRBD2 (5 bases). Trimming took 3 bases from V and 0 from J, leaving 9 bases between them. The CDR3 totals 14 residues. The germline V gene encodes CDR1 SGHAT and CDR2 FQNNGV. The full variable domain, rest sourced from reference TRBV11-2 and TRBJ2-7, is EAGVAQSPRYKIIEKRQSVAFWCNPISGHATLYWYQQILGQGPKLLIQFQNNGVVDDSQLPKDRFSAERLKGVDSTLKIQPAKLEDSAVYLCASSFNRDSYEQYFGPGTRLTVT.

This sequence joins TRBV7-8 and TRBJ2-3; a weak D match, TRBD2 (5 bases). Trimming took off 3 bases at V and 5 bases at J, with 27 bases between the two ends. This CDR3 region has 19 residues. Germline V gene sequence: CDR1 SGHVS, CDR2 FQNEAQ. CDR3: CASSFEASPTSLKGDTQYF. Here the CDR3 DNA reads TGTGCCAGCAGCTTCGAAGCCTCTCCCACTAGTCTGAAGGGAGATACGCAGTATTTT.

This chain links TRBV28 with TRBJ2-3; D is unresolved. With 8 bases removed from V and 1 base from J, the gap between germline ends came to 10 bases. Per the germline V gene, CDR1 is MDHEN and CDR2 is SYDVKM. The CDR3 sequence is 13 residues long. The CDR3 region is CASARVGTDTQYF. The CDR3 DNA sequence: TGTGCCAGCGCCCGAGTCGGCACAGATACGCAGTATTTT.

The gene calls are TRBV6-4 and TRBJ1-5, with D uncertain. Germline CDR1 reads MRHNA; CDR2 reads SNTAGT. V lost 6 bases and J 0 bases, leaving 9 bases between the germline ends. This CDR3 has 14 amino acids. CDR3 protein: CASRGGFSNQPQHF. Here the CDR3 DNA reads TGTGCCAGCAGGGGAGGCTTTAGCAATCAGCCCCAGCATTTT.

This sequence joins TRBV9 and TRBJ2-1; weak D call: TRBD2 (5 bases). CDR3 length equals 13 residues. CDR1 is SGDLS and CDR2 is YYNGEE in the germline V gene. The V gene lost 4 bases and the J gene lost 6 bases, with 11 bases spanning the gap. Here the CDR3 reads CASSSSGGNEQFF. DNA for the CDR3: TGTGCCAGCAGCTCCAGCGGAGGCAATGAGCAGTTCTTC.

V usage is TRBV5-4 and J usage is TRBJ2-1, with a tentative D call TRBD1 (5 bases). Germline lookup yields CDR1 SGHNT and CDR2 YYREEE (reference sequence). The V gene lost 4 bases and the J gene lost 3 bases, with 8 bases spanning the gap. This CDR3 comprises 13 residues. CDR3 protein: CASSRDSYNEQFF. The CDR3 nucleotides read TGTGCCAGCAGCCGCGACAGCTACAATGAGCAGTTCTTC.

The chain employs TRBV6-5 and TRBJ2-1, with D perhaps TRBD2 (6 bases). CDR1 is MNHEY and CDR2 is SVGAGI in the germline V gene. The CDR3 contains 13 residues. Trimming removed 2 bases from V and 9 bases from J, with 11 bases in between. In DNA, the CDR3 is TGTGCCAGCAGTTACGGGCAGGGAGGTGAGCAGTTCTTC. Its translation is CASSYGQGGEQFF.

This clone was seen just once. The chain joins TRBV4-1 to TRBJ1-1, with D hard to call. Germline loops: CDR1 MGHRA, CDR2 YSYEKL. The length of the CDR3 is 14 residues. Trimming shortened V by 0 bases and J by 4 bases, and 9 bases separated the two germline ends. The CDR3 loop is CASSQDGGGTEAFF. The CDR3 coding sequence is TGCGCCAGCAGCCAAGACGGCGGTGGCACTGAAGCTTTCTTT.

This clone has only a few counts. CDR3 sequence reads: CASSLVRSNTEAFF. The CDR3 region has the DNA TGTGCCAGCAGCTTAGTGCGGTCGAACACTGAAGCTTTCTTT. V gene TRBV7-2 combines with J gene TRBJ1-1; D remains ambiguous. The CDR3 length is 14 residues. Trimming took off 1 base at V and 1 base at J, with 7 bases between the two ends. Germline CDR1 SGHTA, CDR2 FQGNSA. The variable domain in full, completed from reference TRBV7-2 and TRBJ1-1, reads GAGVSQSPSNKVTEKGKDVELRCDPISGHTALYWYRQSLGQGLEFLIYFQGNSAPDKSGLPSDRFSAERTGGSVSTLTIQRTQQEDSAVYLCASSLVRSNTEAFFGQGTRLTVV.

The chain combines TRBV10-3 with TRBJ2-2; 12 bases fit TRBD1. CDR3 size: 16 residues. Germline loops: CDR1 ENHRY, CDR2 SYGVKD. V lost 5 bases, J lost 4 bases, and 5 bases stayed unmatched. The CDR3 reads CAISYRDRGRTGELFF. The CDR3 DNA reads as TGTGCCATCAGTTACCGGGACAGGGGGCGCACCGGGGAGCTGTTTTTT.